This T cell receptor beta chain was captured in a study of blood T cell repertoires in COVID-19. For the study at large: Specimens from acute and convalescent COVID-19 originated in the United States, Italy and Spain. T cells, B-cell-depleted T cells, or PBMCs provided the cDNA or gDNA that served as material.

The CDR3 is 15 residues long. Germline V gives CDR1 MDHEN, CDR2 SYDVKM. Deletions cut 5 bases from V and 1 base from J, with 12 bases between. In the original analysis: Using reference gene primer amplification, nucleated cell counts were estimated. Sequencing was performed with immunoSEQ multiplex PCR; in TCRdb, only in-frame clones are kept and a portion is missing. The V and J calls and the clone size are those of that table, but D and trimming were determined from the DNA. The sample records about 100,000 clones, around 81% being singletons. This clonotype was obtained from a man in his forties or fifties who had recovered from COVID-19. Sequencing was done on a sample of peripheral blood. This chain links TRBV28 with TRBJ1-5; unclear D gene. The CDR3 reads CASSPYHRSNQPQHF. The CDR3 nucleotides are TGTGCCAGCAGTCCCTATCACAGAAGCAATCAGCCCCAGCATTTT. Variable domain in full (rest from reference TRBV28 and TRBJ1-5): DVKVTQSSRYLVKRTGEKVFLECVQDMDHENMFWYRQDPGLGLRLIYFSYDVKMKEKGDIPEGYSVSREKKERFSLILESASTNQTSMYLCASSPYHRSNQPQHFGDGTRLSIL.